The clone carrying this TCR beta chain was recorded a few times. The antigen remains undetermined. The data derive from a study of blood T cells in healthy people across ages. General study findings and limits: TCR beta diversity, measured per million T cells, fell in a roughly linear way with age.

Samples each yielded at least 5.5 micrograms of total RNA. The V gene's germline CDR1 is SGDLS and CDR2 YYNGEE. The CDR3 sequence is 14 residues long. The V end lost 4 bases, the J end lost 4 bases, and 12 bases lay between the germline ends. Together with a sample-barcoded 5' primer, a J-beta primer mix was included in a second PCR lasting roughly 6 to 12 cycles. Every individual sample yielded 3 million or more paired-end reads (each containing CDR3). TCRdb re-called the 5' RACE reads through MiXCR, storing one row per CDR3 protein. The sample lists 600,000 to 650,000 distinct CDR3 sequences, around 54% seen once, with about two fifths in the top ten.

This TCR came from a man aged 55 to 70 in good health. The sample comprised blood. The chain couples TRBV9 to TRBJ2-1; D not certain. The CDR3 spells CASSFRDKYNEQFF. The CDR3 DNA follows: TGTGCCAGCAGCTTTAGAGATAAGTACAATGAGCAGTTCTTC. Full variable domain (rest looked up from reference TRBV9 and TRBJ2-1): DSGVTQTPKHLITATGQRVTLRCSPRSGDLSVYWYQQSLDQGLQFLIQYYNGEERAKGNILERFSAQQFPDLHSELNLSSLELGDSALYFCASSFRDKYNEQFFGPGTRLTVL.